The 17 T cell receptor beta chains given below trace back to one sample, sequenced in a study of blood T cell repertoires in COVID-19 (dated by TCRdb to 2020 to 2021). Libraries were made using the immunoSEQ multiplex PCR assay. TCRdb stores this immuneACCESS table with in-frame sequences only. Part of the clones is absent; in the studies checked, under half of the shortfall reflects unresolved V genes, and no reason is known for the rest. A total of some 120,000 clones appear in this sample, about four fifths of them only once. 18% of the sample is taken by the ten largest. Sequencing was carried out using PBMCs or T cells enriched from blood (not recorded which). Receptors were obtained from a young man who had recovered from COVID-19.

V is TRBV5-1 and J is TRBJ1-1; 8 nucleotides agree with TRBD1. The junction had 3 bases not matched to a gene; V was cut back by 4 bases and J by 4 bases. Germline CDR1 and CDR2: SGHRS and YFSETQ. CDR3 size: 13 residues. CDR3 sequence reads: CASSTDRGTEAFF. CDR3 in DNA: TGCGCCAGCAGCACCGACAGGGGCACTGAAGCTTTCTTT. Drawing the rest from reference TRBV5-1 and TRBJ1-1, the complete variable domain is KAGVTQTPRYLIKTRGQQVTLSCSPISGHRSVSWYQQTPGQGLQFLFEYFSETQRNKGNFPGRFSGRQFSNSRSEMNVSTLELGDSALYLCASSTDRGTEAFFGQGTRLTVV.

This clone was counted a few times. The CDR3, as DNA: TGCGCCAGCAGCTTGAGTACTAGCGGGGGGGCTTTAGATACGCAGTATTTT. It translates to CASSLSTSGGALDTQYF. The V gene is TRBV5-1, the J gene TRBJ2-3; TRBD2 matches at 13 bases. The CDR3 sequence is 17 residues long. Trimming took 1 base from V and 5 from J; bases not matched to a gene: 7. CDR1 SGHRS and CDR2 YFSETQ come from the germline V gene.

The chain is built from TRBV30 and TRBJ1-2; possible D gene TRBD1, 6 bases. CDR1 and CDR2 (germline): GTSNPN, SVGIG (reference sequence). Trimming removed 4 bases at V and 8 bases at J, with 14 bases between. This CDR3 has 12 amino acids. In DNA form, the CDR3 reads TGTGCCTGGACCCTTCAGGGGAACGGCTACACCTTC. It translates to CAWTLQGNGYTF.

The V call is TRBV19, the J call TRBJ2-3; no clear D gene. The CDR3 is 15 amino acids. CDR1 is LNHDA, CDR2 SQIVND, per germline (reference sequence). V dropped 7 bases and J dropped 0 bases, with 14 bases sitting between them. CDR3 loop: CASKEWYSSTDTQYF. CDR3 nucleotide sequence: TGTGCCAGTAAGGAGTGGTATTCTAGCACAGATACGCAGTATTTT. The whole variable domain, remainder taken from reference TRBV19 and TRBJ2-3, is DGGITQSPKYLFRKEGQNVTLSCEQNLNHDAMYWYRQDPGQGLRLIYYSQIVNDFQKGDIAEGYSVSREKKESFPLTVTSAQKNPTAFYLCASKEWYSSTDTQYFGPGTRLTVL.

The chain employs TRBV19 and TRBJ1-5; the match to TRBD1 covers 7 bases. CDR1 is LNHDA and CDR2 is SQIVND in the germline V gene (reference sequence). V lost 1 base and J lost 5; bases outside the gene matches: 5. The CDR3 spans 15 residues. The DNA for the CDR3 is TGTGCCAGTAGTATAGGACAGGGTATTCATCAGCCCCAGCATTTT. Amino acid sequence: CASSIGQGIHQPQHF. The full variable domain, completed using reference TRBV19 and TRBJ1-5, is DGGITQSPKYLFRKEGQNVTLSCEQNLNHDAMYWYRQDPGQGLRLIYYSQIVNDFQKGDIAEGYSVSREKKESFPLTVTSAQKNPTAFYLCASSIGQGIHQPQHFGDGTRLSIL.

The chain employs TRBV5-6 and TRBJ2-1; 9 bases line up with TRBD1. V dropped 4 bases and J dropped 3; count of bases not matched to a gene: 5. This CDR3 contains 15 residues. In germline, CDR1 is SGHDT, CDR2 YYEEEE. In DNA, the CDR3 is TGTGCCAGCAGCCAACAGGGGGCTGGCTACAATGAGCAGTTCTTC. Translation: CASSQQGAGYNEQFF.

The chain employs TRBV6-5 and TRBJ1-1, with no clear D. In germline, CDR1 is MNHEY, CDR2 SVGAGI. The length of the CDR3 is 16 residues. V was shortened by 4 bases and J by 1 base, with 16 bases between the two germline ends. The CDR3 DNA follows: TGTGCCAGCAGTTCCGACCGGACGGGAAAGAACACTGAAGCTTTCTTT. Its translation: CASSSDRTGKNTEAFF.

The rearrangement joins TRBV30 to TRBJ1-3, with TRBD1 identical over 8 bases. This CDR3 has 17 residues. Germline CDR1 and CDR2: GTSNPN and SVGIG (reference sequence). Trimming took 1 base from V and 0 from J; bases not matched to a gene: 8. The CDR3 is CAWSGWTGMSSGNTIYF. Written as DNA, the CDR3 is TGTGCCTGGAGTGGATGGACAGGGATGAGCTCTGGAAACACCATATATTTT. The full variable domain, its missing parts supplied by reference TRBV30 and TRBJ1-3, is SQTIHQWPATLVQPVGSPLSLECTVEGTSNPNLYWYRQAAGRGLQLLFYSVGIGQISSEVPQNLSASRPQDRQFILSSKKLLLSDSGFYLCAWSGWTGMSSGNTIYFGEGSWLTVV.

The CDR3 here is CASSQGTGFSEQYF. In DNA form, the CDR3 reads TGTGCCAGCAGCCAAGGGACAGGGTTTTCCGAGCAGTACTTC. The chain uses TRBV3-1 (or the pseudogene TRBV3-2) and TRBJ2-7; TRBD1 matches at 8 bases. The V gene's germline CDR1 is LGHDT and CDR2 YNNKEL (reference sequence). V was clipped by 1 base and J by 6 bases; unmatched bases: 5. There are 14 residues in the CDR3.

This sequence joins TRBV1 and TRBJ2-5; TRBD2 is the table's D call, not checked against the DNA. TRBV1 is reported as a pseudogene. The CDR3 consists of 15 residues. CDR3 coding DNA: TGCACCAGTAGTGGGACTAGCGGGCCCCAAGAGACCCAGTACTTC. Protein product: CTSSGTSGPQETQYF.

The chain employs TRBV19 and TRBJ1-5, with 9 bases matching TRBD1. CDR1 LNHDA and CDR2 SQIVND come from the germline V gene (reference sequence). The CDR3 consists of 16 residues. V lost 1 base, J lost 0 bases, and 1 base stayed unmatched. The CDR3 sequence: CASSIATGGSNQPQHF. The CDR3 DNA follows: TGTGCCAGTAGTATAGCGACAGGGGGTAGCAATCAGCCCCAGCATTTT.

The CDR3 nucleotides are TGTGCCAGCAGCTCTGAAGGGGTAGCCTACAATGAGCAGTTCTTC. This translates into CASSSEGVAYNEQFF. The V call is TRBV7-9, the J call TRBJ2-1; weak D call: TRBD1 (5 bases). Germline CDR1 SEHNR, CDR2 FQNEAQ (reference sequence). The ends were cut back, 4 bases at V and 2 bases at J, with 12 bases in the middle. The CDR3 loop spans 15 amino acids.

The V call is TRBV12-5, the J call TRBJ1-1; the match to TRBD1 covers 7 bases. The CDR3 has 13 amino acids. The germline CDR1 and CDR2 sequences are LGHNT and FRNRAP. The V segment lost 10 bases and the J segment 4 bases; nucleotides outside the gene matches: 9. The CDR3 region has the DNA TGTGCTACCCTGGGGGACAGCATCACTGAAGCTTTCTTT. Translated, it gives CATLGDSITEAFF. The full variable domain, completed using reference TRBV12-5 and TRBJ1-1, is DARVTQTPRHKVTEMGQEVTMRCQPILGHNTVFWYRQTMMQGLELLAYFRNRAPLDDSGMPKDRFSAEMPDATLATLKIQPSEPRDSAVYFCATLGDSITEAFFGQGTRLTVV.

The rearrangement links TRBV19 to TRBJ2-3, with TRBD2 matching over 13 bases. CDR1 and CDR2 from the germline V gene are LNHDA and SQIVND (reference sequence). Germline trimming cut 5 bases from V and 2 bases from J; bases unmatched to any gene: 7. This CDR3 comprises 17 residues. Here the CDR3 DNA reads TGTGCCAGTAGTGTCTTGGGACTAGCGGGGATCACAGATACGCAGTATTTT. Its protein is CASSVLGLAGITDTQYF.

The sample holds a few counts of this clone. The chain carries TRBV18 and TRBJ1-1, with 9 positions matching TRBD1. CDR3 length: 13 residues. V shed 2 bases and J 11 bases; nucleotides not matched to a gene: 6. Germline values: CDR1 KGHSH, CDR2 LQKENI. CDR3 in amino acids: CASSPGDRGSAFF. Written as DNA, the CDR3 is TGTGCCAGCTCACCAGGAGACAGGGGGAGCGCTTTCTTT.

V is TRBV9 and J is TRBJ2-7, with 7 bases matching TRBD1. V was clipped by 2 bases and J by 3 bases; unmatched bases: 2. The CDR3 sequence is 13 residues long. Germline lookup yields CDR1 SGDLS and CDR2 YYNGEE. The CDR3 protein is CASSVGQNYEQYF. The CDR3, as DNA: TGTGCCAGCAGCGTGGGACAGAACTACGAGCAGTACTTC. The whole variable domain, remainder taken from reference TRBV9 and TRBJ2-7, is DSGVTQTPKHLITATGQRVTLRCSPRSGDLSVYWYQQSLDQGLQFLIQYYNGEERAKGNILERFSAQQFPDLHSELNLSSLELGDSALYFCASSVGQNYEQYFGPGTRLTVT.

The genes are TRBV6-1 and TRBJ1-1, with 7 nucleotides matching TRBD1. The germline gives CDR1 MNHNS, CDR2 SASEGT. V was clipped by 5 bases and J by 1 base; unmatched bases: 7. This CDR3 region has 15 residues. CDR3 amino acids: CASSLGGQANTEAFF. CDR3 bases: TGTGCCAGCAGTCTCGGAGGACAGGCGAACACTGAAGCTTTCTTT.